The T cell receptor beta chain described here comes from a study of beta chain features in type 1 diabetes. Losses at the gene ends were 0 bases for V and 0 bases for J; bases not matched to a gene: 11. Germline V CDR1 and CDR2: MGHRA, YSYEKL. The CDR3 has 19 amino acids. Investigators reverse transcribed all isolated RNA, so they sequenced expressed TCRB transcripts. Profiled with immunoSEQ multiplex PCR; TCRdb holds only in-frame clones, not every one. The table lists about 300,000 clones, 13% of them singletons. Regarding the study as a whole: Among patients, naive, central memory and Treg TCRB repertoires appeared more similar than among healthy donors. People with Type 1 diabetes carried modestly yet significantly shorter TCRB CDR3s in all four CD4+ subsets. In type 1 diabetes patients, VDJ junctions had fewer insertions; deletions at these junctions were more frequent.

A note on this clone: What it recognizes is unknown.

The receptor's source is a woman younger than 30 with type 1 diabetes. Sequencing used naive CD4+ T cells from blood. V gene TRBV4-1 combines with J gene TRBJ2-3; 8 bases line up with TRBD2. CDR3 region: CASSQDYFRPSGSTDTQYF. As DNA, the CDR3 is TGCGCCAGCAGCCAAGATTACTTCCGACCTAGCGGGAGCACAGATACGCAGTATTTT.